This T cell receptor (beta chain) was found in a study of blood T cell repertoires in COVID-19. About the research overall: In each case, the material was cDNA or gDNA derived from T cells, B-cell-depleted T cells, or PBMCs.

Unmatched junction bases numbered 13, after V lost 4 bases and J lost 8 bases. This CDR3 is built from 15 residues. The V gene's germline CDR1 is MNHEY and CDR2 SVGAGI. The count of this clone is one. Exposed study participants had met a COVID-19 case within 2 weeks before entry. This table comes from immunoSEQ multiplex PCR, and its TCRdb copy is limited to in-frame clones, with some not included. Among about 300,000 clones listed, approximately 81% were seen once. V and J are TRBV6-5 and TRBJ1-1; 7 bases fit TRBD1. The specimen was PBMCs or T cells enriched from blood (not recorded which). The receptor comes from a woman under 40 who had been exposed to COVID-19. For the CDR3, the DNA is TGTGCCAGCAGTTCCCAACAGAACCGACAGGGAGAAGCTTTCTTT. Translated, it gives CASSSQQNRQGEAFF.